A selection of T cell receptor beta chains follows, all from one sample in a study of shared clonotypes between healthy human individuals. Sequencing used immunoSEQ multiplex PCR; TCRdb keeps in-frame clones, though not all of them. The repertoire holds about 2.4 million clones, with approximately 94% as singletons. The sequenced sample consisted of naive CD4+ T cells from PBMCs. Every receptor here comes from a man aged 18-30 years in good health. Some clones in this sample may be carry-over from other donors' samples. Each CDR3 is given with its conserved first and last residue. The D gene is left open where the match is weak. Part of the rows lack a size; the others show once, few, many or a class for expanded clones.

abundance | j_gene | d_gene | v_gene | len | CDR3nt | CDR3aa
once | TRBJ2-7 | TRBD2 | TRBV7-2 | 14 | TGTGCCAGCAGCTGGAGGGAGGGCTCCTACGAGCAGTACTTC | CASSWREGSYEQYF
. | TRBJ2-2 | . | TRBV5-1 | 13 | TGCGCCAGCAGCACCGGACATACCGGGGAGCTGTTTTTT | CASSTGHTGELFF
. | TRBJ2-5 | TRBD1 | TRBV11-2 | 15 | TGTGCCAGCAGCTTGGGGACAGGTGAAAGTGGGACCCAGTACTTC | CASSLGTGESGTQYF
. | TRBJ1-2 | . | TRBV5-8 | 12 | TGTGCCAGCAGCTGGGCAGGAAATGGCTACACCTTC | CASSWAGNGYTF
. | TRBJ2-7 | TRBD1 | TRBV5-1 | 14 | TGCGCCAGCAGCTTGGCGGGACAGGGCTACGAGCAGTACTTC | CASSLAGQGYEQYF
. | TRBJ1-2 | . | TRBV28 | 14 | TGTGCCAGCTGGGACCCTCCAGGGGTCTATGGCTACACCTTC | CASWDPPGVYGYTF
. | TRBJ2-3 | . | TRBV7-2 | 14 | TGTGCCAGCAGCCCTGGGACACCAGCAGATACGCAGTATTTT | CASSPGTPADTQYF
. | TRBJ1-1 | TRBD1 | TRBV6-4 | 18 | TGTGCCAGCAGTGACCCCCGGGACAGGGATTTGACTCGGACTGAAGCTTTCTTT | CASSDPRDRDLTRTEAFF
. | TRBJ2-7 | . | TRBV7-2 | 14 | TGTGCCAGCAGCTCCGACTCTGGGAGGTACGAGCAGTACTTC | CASSSDSGRYEQYF
. | TRBJ2-1 | . | TRBV11-3 | 14 | TGTGCCAGCAGCTCCGCGACTGGCTACAATGAGCAGTTCTTC | CASSSATGYNEQFF
. | TRBJ2-7 | TRBD1 | TRBV11-2 | 14 | TGTGCCAGCAGCCGAGTCAGGACAGGGGTCGAGCAGTACTTC | CASSRVRTGVEQYF
. | TRBJ2-1 | TRBD2 | TRBV19 | 15 | TGTGCCAGTAGTGCCCCTAGCGGGAGGTTCAATGAGCAGTTCTTC | CASSAPSGRFNEQFF
. | TRBJ2-1 | TRBD1 | TRBV6-1 | 16 | TGTGCCAGCAGTGGGGTGACAGGGCGCGTTTACAATGAGCAGTTCTTC | CASSGVTGRVYNEQFF
. | TRBJ1-1 | . | TRBV20-1 | 11 | TGCAGCGCCAGGGGGAACACTGAAGCTTTCTTT | CSARGNTEAFF
. | TRBJ1-4 | . | TRBV28 | 14 | TGTGCCAGCAGTTTGAGGGGAGGGGGTGAAAAACTGTTTTTT | CASSLRGGGEKLFF
. | TRBJ1-2 | . | TRBV4-2 | 17 | TGTGCCAGCAGCCAAGGTGGGGGAAGGGGCGGGGCCTATGGCTACACCTTC | CASSQGGGRGGAYGYTF
. | TRBJ1-1 | TRBD1 | TRBV6-6 | 13 | TGTGCCAGCAGTTTATCAGGGGGTACTGAAGCTTTCTTT | CASSLSGGTEAFF
. | TRBJ2-3 | . | TRBV7-2 | 11 | TGTGCCAGCAGCTGGGGAGATACGCAGTATTTT | CASSWGDTQYF
. | TRBJ1-4 | . | TRBV9 | 17 | TGTGCCAGCAGCGGGGGGGTTGGAAGCGCAACTAATGAAAAACTGTTTTTT | CASSGGVGSATNEKLFF
. | TRBJ1-1 | . | TRBV13 | 14 | TGTGCCAGCAGCTTACGACAAAGGGGCACTGAAGCTTTCTTT | CASSLRQRGTEAFF
once | TRBJ2-5 | . | TRBV2 | 16 | TGTGCCAGCAGTGAATTCGGCAGGGCCTACCAAGAGACCCAGTACTTC | CASSEFGRAYQETQYF
once | TRBJ2-1 | . | TRBV5-4 | 14 | TGTGCCAGCAGCTTGGCCTCAGGGGCCAATGAGCAGTTCTTC | CASSLASGANEQFF
once | TRBJ2-7 | . | TRBV6-5 | 14 | TGTGCCAGCAGTTATTTAAGAACAGGCTACGAGCAGTACTTC | CASSYLRTGYEQYF
. | TRBJ2-5 | TRBD1 | TRBV7-2 | 15 | TGTGCCAGCAGCCCCCGGACAGGGACCCAAGAGACCCAGTACTTC | CASSPRTGTQETQYF
. | TRBJ1-2 | . | TRBV5-8 | 13 | TGTGCCAGCAGCAGAGACATGAACTATGGCTACACCTTC | CASSRDMNYGYTF
. | TRBJ1-4 | TRBD1 | TRBV9 | 17 | TGTGCCAGCAGCCTCCGCGGACAGGTTCCGGCTAATGAAAAACTGTTTTTT | CASSLRGQVPANEKLFF
. | TRBJ2-3 | . | TRBV18 | 12 | TGTGCCAGCTCACCAGGGGTAGATACGCAGTATTTT | CASSPGVDTQYF
once | TRBJ2-3 | TRBD2 | TRBV29-1 | 16 | TGCAGCGGGACTCAACTAGCGGGCCACAGCACAGATACGCAGTATTTT | CSGTQLAGHSTDTQYF
. | TRBJ2-2 | TRBD1 | TRBV28 | 16 | TGTGCCGGGATTGCCGAGGACAGGGGAGGGGCCGGGGAGCTGTTTTTT | CAGIAEDRGGAGELFF
. | TRBJ1-2 | TRBD1 | TRBV7-6 | 16 | TGTGCCACCCTACTAATGCCGGGACAGGGGGCCACTGGCTACACCTTC | CATLLMPGQGATGYTF
. | TRBJ1-4 | TRBD1 | TRBV2 | 13 | TGTGCCAGCGGCATACAGGGGGCGGCGAAACTGTTTTTT | CASGIQGAAKLFF
. | TRBJ1-1 | . | TRBV5-1 | 14 | TGCGCCAGCAGCTTGGACGACGGGAACACTGAAGCTTTCTTT | CASSLDDGNTEAFF
. | TRBJ2-7 | . | TRBV4-1 | 15 | TGCGCCAGCAGCCAACAGGGTACCCTCTCCTACGAGCAGTACTTC | CASSQQGTLSYEQYF
. | TRBJ2-7 | TRBD1 | TRBV6-1 | 13 | TGTGCCAGCAGGGGGACAGGGACGGCCGAGCAGTACTTC | CASRGTGTAEQYF
. | TRBJ2-7 | TRBD1 | TRBV6-5 | 15 | TGTGCCAGCAGTGCAACAGGGGGCGGGTACTACGAGCAGTACTTC | CASSATGGGYYEQYF
. | TRBJ2-2 | . | TRBV6-5 | 12 | TGTGCCAGCAGCTCAACCACCGGGGAGCTGTTTTTT | CASSSTTGELFF
. | TRBJ1-2 | TRBD1 | TRBV7-2 | 15 | TGTGCCAGCAGCTTAGGAGACAGGGGGCGCATGGGCTACACCTTC | CASSLGDRGRMGYTF
. | TRBJ1-2 | . | TRBV7-2 | 16 | TGTGCCAGCAGCTTAGCGCTGGGGATAGGGAGGGGTGGCTACACCTTC | CASSLALGIGRGGYTF
. | TRBJ2-3 | . | TRBV5-1 | 14 | TGCGCCAGCAGCTTCGGAACAAGCACAGATACGCAGTATTTT | CASSFGTSTDTQYF
. | TRBJ2-2 | . | TRBV15 | 15 | TGTGCCACCAGCAGGCGGACAGTTAACACCGGGGAGCTGTTTTTT | CATSRRTVNTGELFF